The text below deals with one T cell receptor beta chain. Its matching antigen is unknown. Data came from immunoSEQ multiplex PCR; TCRdb stores just in-frame clones and leaves some out. The table records about 120,000 clones, more than 85% of them present only once. These data are taken from a study of T cell responses to AZD1222 COVID-19 vaccine. This CDR3 spans 15 amino acids. J was trimmed by 0 bases and V by 3 bases; bases with no gene match: 4. Per the germline V gene, CDR1 is MGHRA and CDR2 is YSYEKL. Points from the study as a whole: After two AZD1222 doses, spike-specific TCR breadth and depth rose versus day 0.

The chain couples TRBV4-1 to TRBJ1-2, with TRBD1 matching over 7 bases. The source material was peripheral blood, sampled on day 0 of AZD1222 vaccination. The TCR originated in an adult in good health. The CDR3 loop reads CASSHETGTNYGYTF. The CDR3 DNA sequence: TGCGCCAGCAGCCACGAGACAGGGACTAACTATGGCTACACCTTC.